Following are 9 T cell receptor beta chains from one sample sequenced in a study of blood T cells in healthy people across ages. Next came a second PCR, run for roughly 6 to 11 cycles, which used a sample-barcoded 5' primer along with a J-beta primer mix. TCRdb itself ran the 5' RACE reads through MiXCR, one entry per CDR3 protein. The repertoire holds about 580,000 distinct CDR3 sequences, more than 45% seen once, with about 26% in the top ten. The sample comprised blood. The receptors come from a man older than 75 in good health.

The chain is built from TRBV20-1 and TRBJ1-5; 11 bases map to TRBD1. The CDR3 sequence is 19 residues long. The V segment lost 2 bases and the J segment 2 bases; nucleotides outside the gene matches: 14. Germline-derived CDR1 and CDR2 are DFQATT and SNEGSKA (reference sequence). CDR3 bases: TGCAGTGCTAGATACCGACCCGGGACAGGGGGTTTCGGCAATCAGCCCCAGCATTTT. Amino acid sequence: CSARYRPGTGGFGNQPQHF.

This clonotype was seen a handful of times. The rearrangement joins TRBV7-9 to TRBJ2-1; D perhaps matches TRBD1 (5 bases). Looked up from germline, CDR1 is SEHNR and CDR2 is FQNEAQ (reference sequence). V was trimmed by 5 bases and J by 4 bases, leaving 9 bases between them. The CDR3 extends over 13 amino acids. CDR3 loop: CASSRQTYNEQFF. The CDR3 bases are TGTGCCAGCAGCCGACAGACTTACAATGAGCAGTTCTTC.

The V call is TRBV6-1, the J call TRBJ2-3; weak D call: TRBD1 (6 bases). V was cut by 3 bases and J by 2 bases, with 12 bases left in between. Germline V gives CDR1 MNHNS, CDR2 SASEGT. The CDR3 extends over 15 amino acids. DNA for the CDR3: TGTGCCAGCAGTGAGAGGGGGATTTTCACAGATACGCAGTATTTT. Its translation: CASSERGIFTDTQYF.

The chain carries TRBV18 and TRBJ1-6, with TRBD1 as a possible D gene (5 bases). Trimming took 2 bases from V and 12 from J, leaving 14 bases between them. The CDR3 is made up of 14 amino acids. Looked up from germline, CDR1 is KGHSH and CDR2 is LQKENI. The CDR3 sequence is CASSPDSRAGPLHF. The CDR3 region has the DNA TGTGCCAGCTCACCAGACAGCCGTGCGGGACCCCTCCACTTT.

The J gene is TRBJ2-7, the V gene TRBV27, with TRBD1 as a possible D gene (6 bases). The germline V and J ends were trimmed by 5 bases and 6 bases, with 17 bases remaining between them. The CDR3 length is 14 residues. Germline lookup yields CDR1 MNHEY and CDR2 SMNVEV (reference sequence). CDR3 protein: CASSPSGQIFEQYF. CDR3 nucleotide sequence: TGTGCCAGCAGTCCGAGCGGACAGATATTCGAGCAGTACTTC.

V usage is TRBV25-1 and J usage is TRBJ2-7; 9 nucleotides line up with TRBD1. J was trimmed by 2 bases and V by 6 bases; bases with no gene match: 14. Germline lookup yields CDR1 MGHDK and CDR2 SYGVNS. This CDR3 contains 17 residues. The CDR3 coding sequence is TGTGCCAGCAGCCACCTACAGGGGGCCCAGGAAGCCTACGAGCAGTACTTC. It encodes CASSHLQGAQEAYEQYF.

The CDR3 reads CASSERGADTQYF. The CDR3 DNA reads as TGTGCCAGCAGTGAGCGGGGCGCAGATACGCAGTATTTT. The rearrangement uses TRBV3-1 and TRBJ2-3, with 7 bases aligning to TRBD2. The CDR3 extends over 13 amino acids. J gave up 4 bases and V 6 bases, and 4 bases lay outside the gene matches. The V gene's germline CDR1 is LGHDT and CDR2 YNNKEL (reference sequence).

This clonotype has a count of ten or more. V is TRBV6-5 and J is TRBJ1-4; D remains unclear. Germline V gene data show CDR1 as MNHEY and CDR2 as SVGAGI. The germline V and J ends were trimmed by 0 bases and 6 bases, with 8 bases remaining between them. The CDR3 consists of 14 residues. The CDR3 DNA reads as TGTGCCAGCAGTTACTCGACGGGGTATGAAAAACTGTTTTTT. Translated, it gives CASSYSTGYEKLFF.

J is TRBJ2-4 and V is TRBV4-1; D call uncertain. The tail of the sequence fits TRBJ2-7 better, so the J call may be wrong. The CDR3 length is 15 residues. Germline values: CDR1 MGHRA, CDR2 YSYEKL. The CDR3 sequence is CASSQDWDNSYEQYF. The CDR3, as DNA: TGCGCCAGCAGCCAAGATTGGGATAACTCCTACGAGCAGTACTTC.